These 26 T cell receptor beta chains came from one sample sequenced in a study of cytomegalovirus exposure and HLA in healthy donors. PCR employed 60 Vbeta and 13 Jbeta primers. Clones were read by immunoSEQ multiplex PCR, and TCRdb kept only the in-frame ones, dropping some. The profile shows 150,000 to 200,000 clones, about 83% of them singletons. The specimen was PBMCs. The source of these receptors is a woman aged 25 to 39 in good health and CMV-seropositive.

The CDR3 is CASGVSGKETQYF. The CDR3 nucleotides are TGTGCCAGCGGCGTGTCGGGAAAAGAGACCCAGTACTTC. The chain recombines TRBV11-3 with TRBJ2-5; tentatively, D is TRBD2 (5 bases). The CDR3 has 13 amino acids. V lost 8 bases, J lost 3 bases, and 13 bases lay in between. Germline CDR1 SGHNT, CDR2 YENEEA.

Here the CDR3 DNA reads TGTGCCAGCAGTTTTGATCCCAGGGTTCGCGAAAAACTGTTTTTT. As protein: CASSFDPRVREKLFF. This chain uses TRBV28 with TRBJ1-4; D is perhaps TRBD1 (5 bases). Germline V lookup: CDR1 MDHEN, CDR2 SYDVKM. V lost 3 bases, J lost 8 bases, and 16 bases lay in between. This CDR3 has 15 amino acids.

This clone has only one observation. The CDR3 loop is CASSLRVNQPQHF. The DNA for the CDR3 is TGTGCCAGCAGCTTACGGGTCAATCAGCCCCAGCATTTT. V gene TRBV7-8 combines with J gene TRBJ1-5; D ambiguous. Germline V CDR1 and CDR2: SGHVS, FQNEAQ. The CDR3 is made up of 13 amino acids. Trimming pared 2 bases from V and 3 bases from J, leaving 5 bases between.

This clone was detected once. CDR3 DNA: TGTGCCACCAAGCAAGTAAGCTCCTATAATTCACCCCTCCACTTT. Translation gives CATKQVSSYNSPLHF. The chain has TRBV27 and TRBJ1-6, with no clear D. From germline, CDR1 is MNHEY and CDR2 SMNVEV (reference sequence). With 10 bases removed from V and 0 bases from J, the gap between germline ends came to 13 bases. CDR3 length: 15 amino acids.

The chain combines TRBV6-5 with TRBJ2-5; no clear D gene. Judging by the DNA end, TRBJ2-7 fits better; the J call may be wrong. The CDR3 spans 13 residues. Germline V gene lookup returns CDR1 MNHEY and CDR2 SVGAGI. As DNA, the CDR3 is TGTGCCAGCAGTTCGGTCTCAACCTACGAGCAGTACTTC. Translated, it gives CASSSVSTYEQYF.

This chain joins TRBV6-5 and TRBJ1-2; D is unresolved. The CDR3 has 13 amino acids. Trimming took 11 bases from V and 1 from J, leaving 14 bases between them. Germline CDR1 reads MNHEY; CDR2 reads SVGAGI. Here the CDR3 DNA reads TGTGCCGCGTCCCCGGGTCATAACTATGGCTACACCTTC. It specifies CAASPGHNYGYTF.

The CDR3 nucleotides are TGCGCCAGCAGCTTGGATCCGGCGGGAGTTGCCTATGAGCAGTTCTTC. Translated, it gives CASSLDPAGVAYEQFF. The chain couples TRBV5-1 to TRBJ2-1; TRBD2 aligns across 7 bases. V shed 0 bases and J 8 bases; nucleotides not matched to a gene: 11. The length of the CDR3 is 16 residues. Germline values: CDR1 SGHRS, CDR2 YFSETQ. Combining the CDR3 with reference TRBV5-1 and TRBJ2-1 gives the whole variable domain KAGVTQTPRYLIKTRGQQVTLSCSPISGHRSVSWYQQTPGQGLQFLFEYFSETQRNKGNFPGRFSGRQFSNSRSEMNVSTLELGDSALYLCASSLDPAGVAYEQFFGPGTRLTVL.

The V gene is TRBV28, the J gene TRBJ1-1; 8 bases line up with TRBD1. This CDR3 has 14 amino acids. The J segment lost 6 bases and the V segment lost 3 bases, leaving 6 bases of the junction unmatched. Germline V gene lookup returns CDR1 MDHEN and CDR2 SYDVKM. The CDR3 region has the DNA TGTGCCAGCAGTTTGTACAGGGGGGCCGCTGAAGCTTTCTTT. Its translation is CASSLYRGAAEAFF.

This clone was seen a handful of times. The chain recombines TRBV7-6 with TRBJ1-1; tentative D call: TRBD1 (5 bases). CDR3 length: 13 residues. CDR1 is SGHVS, CDR2 FNYEAQ, per germline. Trimming pared 6 bases from V and 1 base from J, leaving 9 bases between. The CDR3 DNA reads as TGTGCCAGCAGGAGGAGGGGGAACACTGAAGCTTTCTTT. Amino acids: CASRRRGNTEAFF. The variable domain in full, completed from reference TRBV7-6 and TRBJ1-1, reads GAGVSQSPRYKVTKRGQDVALRCDPISGHVSLYWYRQALGQGPEFLTYFNYEAQQDKSGLPNDRFSAERPEGSISTLTIQRTEQRDSAMYRCASRRRGNTEAFFGQGTRLTVV.

V and J are TRBV19 and TRBJ2-3, with TRBD2 identical over 7 bases. The V segment lost 0 bases and the J segment 4 bases; nucleotides outside the gene matches: 16. Germline loops: CDR1 LNHDA, CDR2 SQIVND (reference sequence). The CDR3 has 19 amino acids. The CDR3 loop reads CASSIDLRIVGGSADTQYF. The CDR3 DNA reads TGTGCCAGTAGTATAGATCTAAGAATCGTTGGCGGGAGCGCAGATACGCAGTATTTT.

V gene TRBV20-1 combines with J gene TRBJ1-6, with a weak D call TRBD1 (5 bases). The V gene's germline CDR1 is DFQATT and CDR2 SNEGSKA (reference sequence). Trimming took 3 bases from V and 10 from J, leaving 7 bases between them. The CDR3 covers 11 residues. CDR3 sequence reads: CSARGGSPLHF. The CDR3 coding sequence is TGCAGTGCTAGGGGGGGATCACCCCTCCACTTT.

As regards this clone: The same CDR3 also results from other DNA sequences found in this sample. The chain is built from TRBV18 and TRBJ2-5; 9 nucleotides line up with TRBD2. Germline assignment: CDR1 KGHSH and CDR2 LQKENI. J gave up 5 bases and V 3 bases, and 4 bases lay outside the gene matches. The length of the CDR3 is 14 residues. The CDR3 spells CASSPGLAGETQYF. Here the CDR3 DNA reads TGTGCCAGCTCACCGGGACTAGCTGGGGAGACCCAGTACTTC. Supplemented by reference TRBV18 and TRBJ2-5, the full variable domain reads NAGVMQNPRHLVRRRGQEARLRCSPMKGHSHVYWYRQLPEEGLKFMVYLQKENIIDESGMPKERFSAEFPKEGPSILRIQQVVRGDSAAYFCASSPGLAGETQYFGPGTRLLVL.

This clone was detected a few times. J is TRBJ2-3 and V is TRBV9, with 11 bases identical to TRBD1. The germline CDR1 and CDR2 sequences are SGDLS and YYNGEE. V shed 5 bases, J shed 3 bases, and the junction held 5 bases outside the gene matches. The CDR3 sequence is 15 residues long. CDR3 coding DNA: TGTGCCAGCAGTCGGACAGGGGGCCGGACAGATACGCAGTATTTT. Translating it yields CASSRTGGRTDTQYF.

As regards this clone: The sample has other DNA sequences that encode this CDR3 too. This chain uses TRBV2 with TRBJ2-7; unclear D gene. Looked up from germline, CDR1 is SNHLY and CDR2 is FYNNEI. This CDR3 region has 10 residues. V was shortened by 6 bases and J by 3 bases, with 3 bases between the two germline ends. The CDR3 DNA is TGTGCCAGCAGCGGCTACGAGCAGTACTTC. Translating it yields CASSGYEQYF.

This chain links TRBV11-2 with TRBJ1-2, with a possible D match to TRBD1 (5 bases). The CDR3 sequence is 15 residues long. Germline lookup yields CDR1 SGHAT and CDR2 FQNNGV. V was cut by 3 bases and J by 6 bases, with 17 bases left in between. CDR3 DNA sequence: TGTGCCAGCAGCTTTTCCCGGGGGGTTTATGATGGCTACACCTTC. This encodes CASSFSRGVYDGYTF.

The V and J genes are TRBV15 and TRBJ2-1, with a possible D match to TRBD1 (6 bases). Per germline, CDR1 LNHNV and CDR2 YYDKDF (reference sequence). V was pared by 5 bases and J by 7 bases, with 18 bases between. The CDR3 is made up of 15 amino acids. The CDR3 DNA is TGTGCCACCAGCCCCTGGACAGTGAAGGGGAATGAGCAGTTCTTC. Encoded protein: CATSPWTVKGNEQFF.

The chain recombines TRBV4-3 with TRBJ2-7; perhaps TRBD2 as D (5 bases). Trimming stripped 1 base from V and 7 bases from J, with 14 bases between. The germline gives CDR1 LGHNA, CDR2 YSLEER. The CDR3 runs 14 residues. In nucleotides, the CDR3 is TGCGCCAGCAGCCAAGCACAGCCTCCGGGGGAGCAGTACTTC. Translating gives CASSQAQPPGEQYF.

This clone was seen only once. This chain uses TRBV10-3 with TRBJ2-7; 10 bases are a match to TRBD1. The CDR3 loop spans 12 amino acids. Losses at the gene ends were 10 bases for V and 7 bases for J; bases not matched to a gene: 7. Germline values: CDR1 ENHRY, CDR2 SYGVKD. This CDR3 reads CASGTGVLEQYF. The CDR3 DNA reads TGTGCCAGCGGGACAGGGGTGCTGGAGCAGTACTTC.

As to this clone: Other nucleotide sequences in the sample specify the same CDR3. The chain joins TRBV29-1 to TRBJ1-1; D might be TRBD1 (6 bases). This CDR3 comprises 11 residues. CDR1 is SQVTM and CDR2 is ANQGSEA in the germline V gene. V was cut by 6 bases and J by 5 bases, with 10 bases left in between. CDR3 DNA sequence: TGCAGCGTCGTCAGGGGTACTGAAGCTTTCTTT. Encoded protein: CSVVRGTEAFF.

The chain carries TRBV5-4 and TRBJ2-5, with 13 bases matching TRBD2. CDR3 size: 17 residues. Losses at the gene ends were 4 bases for V and 5 bases for J; bases not matched to a gene: 11. Germline loops: CDR1 SGHNT, CDR2 YYREEE (reference sequence). CDR3 coding DNA: TGTGCCAGCAGCACAGACGCACTAGCGGGAGGGCTTGAGACCCAGTACTTC. Protein product: CASSTDALAGGLETQYF.

Concerning this clone itself: Other nucleotide sequences from this sample produce the same CDR3. The chain carries TRBV2 and TRBJ1-4, with 7 bases lining up with TRBD1. The V segment lost 4 bases and the J segment 0 bases; nucleotides outside the gene matches: 2. This CDR3 comprises 15 residues. CDR1 and CDR2 from the germline V gene are SNHLY and FYNNEI. This CDR3 reads CASSGQGATNEKLFF. For the CDR3, the DNA is TGTGCCAGCAGTGGGCAGGGGGCAACTAATGAAAAACTGTTTTTT.

The V gene is TRBV5-5, the J gene TRBJ2-7; D remains ambiguous. Germline V CDR1 and CDR2: SGHKS, YYEKEE (reference sequence). This CDR3 has 14 residues. V was pared by 1 base and J by 3 bases, with 11 bases between. The DNA for the CDR3 is TGTGCCAGCAGCTTGTTGAGTTCCTTCTACGAGCAGTACTTC. Amino acids: CASSLLSSFYEQYF.

V gene TRBV5-1 combines with J gene TRBJ2-6, with D maybe TRBD2 (7 bases). Germline lookup yields CDR1 SGHRS and CDR2 YFSETQ. This CDR3 has 15 residues. Trimming cost V 5 bases and J 8 bases, with 17 bases left between them. The CDR3 here is CASRGGGGWTNVLTF. CDR3 coding DNA: TGCGCCAGCAGAGGGGGGGGCGGGTGGACCAACGTCCTGACTTTC.

This chain joins TRBV2 and TRBJ1-6; TRBD1 matches 7 bases. V lost 9 bases to trimming and J lost 10 bases; unmatched junction nucleotides: 9. The germline CDR1 and CDR2 sequences are SNHLY and FYNNEI. This CDR3 has 13 residues. The CDR3 loop reads CARGPGGGSPLHF. CDR3 nucleotide sequence: TGTGCCAGGGGACCAGGGGGTGGGTCACCCCTCCACTTT.

Only a few counts were recorded for this clone. The rearrangement joins TRBV5-1 to TRBJ2-1; D might be TRBD1 (6 bases). Trimming stripped 1 base from V and 0 bases from J, with 8 bases between. Looked up from germline, CDR1 is SGHRS and CDR2 is YFSETQ. The CDR3 extends over 15 amino acids. The CDR3 region is CASSLIQGSYNEQFF. CDR3 in DNA: TGCGCCAGCAGCTTGATACAGGGCTCCTACAATGAGCAGTTCTTC.

This clone came up a few times. The chain couples TRBV11-2 to TRBJ1-1; D remains unclear. This CDR3 has 17 residues. Trimming shortened V by 4 bases and J by 0 bases, and 18 bases separated the two germline ends. CDR1 SGHAT and CDR2 FQNNGV come from the germline V gene. The CDR3 DNA is TGTGCCAGCAGCTCCCCCTCCTTATCAGCGATGAACACTGAAGCTTTCTTT. Translating it yields CASSSPSLSAMNTEAFF.